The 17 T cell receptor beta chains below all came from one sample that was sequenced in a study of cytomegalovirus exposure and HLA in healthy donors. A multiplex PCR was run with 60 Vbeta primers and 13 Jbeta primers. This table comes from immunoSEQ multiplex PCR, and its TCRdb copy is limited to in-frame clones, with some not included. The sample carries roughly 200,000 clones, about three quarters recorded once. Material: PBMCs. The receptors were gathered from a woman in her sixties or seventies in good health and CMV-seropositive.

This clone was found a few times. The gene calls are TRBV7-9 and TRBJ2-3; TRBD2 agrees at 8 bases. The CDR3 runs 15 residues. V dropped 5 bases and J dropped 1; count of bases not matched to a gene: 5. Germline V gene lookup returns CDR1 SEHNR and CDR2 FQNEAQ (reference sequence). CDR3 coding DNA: TGTGCCAGCAGCCTAATTAGCGGGGGCACAGATACGCAGTATTTT. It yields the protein CASSLISGGTDTQYF.

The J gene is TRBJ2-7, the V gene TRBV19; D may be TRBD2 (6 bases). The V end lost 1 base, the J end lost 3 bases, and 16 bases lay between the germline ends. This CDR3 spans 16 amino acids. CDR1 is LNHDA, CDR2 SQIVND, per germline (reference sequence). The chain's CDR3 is CASSIGSGLGGYEQYF. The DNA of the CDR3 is TGTGCCAGTAGTATAGGGAGCGGCCTCGGGGGCTACGAGCAGTACTTC.

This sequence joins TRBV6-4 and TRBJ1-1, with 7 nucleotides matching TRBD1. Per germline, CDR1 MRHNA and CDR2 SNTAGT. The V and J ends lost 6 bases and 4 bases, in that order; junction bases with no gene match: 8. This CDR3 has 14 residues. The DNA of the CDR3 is TGTGCCAGCAGGACGGGACAGTTGAGCACTGAAGCTTTCTTT. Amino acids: CASRTGQLSTEAFF.

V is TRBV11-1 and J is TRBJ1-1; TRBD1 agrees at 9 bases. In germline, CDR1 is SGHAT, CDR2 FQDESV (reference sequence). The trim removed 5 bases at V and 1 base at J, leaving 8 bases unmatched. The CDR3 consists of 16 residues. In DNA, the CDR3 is TGTGCCAGCAGCCAAGGACAGGGGTATAGGAACACTGAAGCTTTCTTT. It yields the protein CASSQGQGYRNTEAFF. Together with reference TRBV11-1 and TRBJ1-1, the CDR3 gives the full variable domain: EAEVAQSPRYKITEKSQAVAFWCDPISGHATLYWYRQILGQGPELLVQFQDESVVDDSQLPKDRFSAERLKGVDSTLKIQPAELGDSAMYLCASSQGQGYRNTEAFFGQGTRLTVV.

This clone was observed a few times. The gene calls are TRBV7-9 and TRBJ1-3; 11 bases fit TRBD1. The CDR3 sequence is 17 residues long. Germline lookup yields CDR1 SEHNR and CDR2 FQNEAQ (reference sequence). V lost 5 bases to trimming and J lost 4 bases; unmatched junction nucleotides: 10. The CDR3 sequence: CASSTLGQGAEGNTIYF. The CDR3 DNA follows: TGTGCCAGCAGCACCCTAGGACAGGGGGCGGAGGGAAACACCATATATTTT.

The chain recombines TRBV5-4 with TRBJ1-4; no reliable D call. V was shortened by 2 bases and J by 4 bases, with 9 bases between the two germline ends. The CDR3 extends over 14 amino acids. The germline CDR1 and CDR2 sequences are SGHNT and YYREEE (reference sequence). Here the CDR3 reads CASSFTQDNEKLFF. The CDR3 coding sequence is TGTGCCAGCAGCTTCACCCAGGATAATGAAAAACTGTTTTTT.

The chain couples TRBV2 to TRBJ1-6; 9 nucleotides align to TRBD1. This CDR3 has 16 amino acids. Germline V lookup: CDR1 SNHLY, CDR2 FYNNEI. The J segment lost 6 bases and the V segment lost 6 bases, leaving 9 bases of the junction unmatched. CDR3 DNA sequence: TGTGCCAGCAGAGCGCCCGGGACAGGGAGTAATTCACCCCTCCACTTT. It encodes CASRAPGTGSNSPLHF.

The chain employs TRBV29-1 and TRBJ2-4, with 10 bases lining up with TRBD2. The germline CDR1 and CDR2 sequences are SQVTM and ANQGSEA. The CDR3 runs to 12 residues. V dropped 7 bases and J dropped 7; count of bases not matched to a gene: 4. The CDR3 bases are TGCAGCGCAGGGACTAGCGAGAACATTCAGTACTTC. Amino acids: CSAGTSENIQYF. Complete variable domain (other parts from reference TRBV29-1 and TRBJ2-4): SAVISQKPSRDICQRGTSLTIQCQVDSQVTMMFWYRQQPGQSLTLIATANQGSEATYESGFVIDKFPISRPNLTFSTLTVSNMSPEDSSIYLCSAGTSENIQYFGAGTRLSVL.

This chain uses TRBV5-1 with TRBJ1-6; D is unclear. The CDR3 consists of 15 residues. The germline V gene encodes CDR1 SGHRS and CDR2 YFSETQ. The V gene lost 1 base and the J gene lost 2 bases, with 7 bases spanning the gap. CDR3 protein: CASSLQAAYNSPLHF. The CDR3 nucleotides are TGCGCCAGCAGCTTGCAAGCGGCCTATAATTCACCCCTCCACTTT.

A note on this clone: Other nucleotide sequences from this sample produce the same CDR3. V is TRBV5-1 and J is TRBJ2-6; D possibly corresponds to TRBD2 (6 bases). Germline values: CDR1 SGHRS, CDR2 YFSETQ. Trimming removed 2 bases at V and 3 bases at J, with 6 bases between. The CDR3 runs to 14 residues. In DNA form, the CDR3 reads TGCGCCAGCAGCTTCGGGGGTGGGGCCAACGTCCTGACTTTC. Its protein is CASSFGGGANVLTF.

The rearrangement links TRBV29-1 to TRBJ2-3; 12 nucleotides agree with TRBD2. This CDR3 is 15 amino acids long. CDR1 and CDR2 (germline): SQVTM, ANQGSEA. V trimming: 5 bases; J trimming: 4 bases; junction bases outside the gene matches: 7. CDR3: CSVPRLAGEPDTQYF. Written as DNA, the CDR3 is TGCAGCGTTCCTCGACTAGCGGGAGAGCCAGATACGCAGTATTTT.

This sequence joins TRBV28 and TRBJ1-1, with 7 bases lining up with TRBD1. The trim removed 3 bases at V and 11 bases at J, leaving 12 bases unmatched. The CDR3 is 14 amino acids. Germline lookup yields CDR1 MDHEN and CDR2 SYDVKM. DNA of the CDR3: TGTGCCAGCAGTTTGGCGACAGGGAGGCTTTTCGCTTTCTTT. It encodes CASSLATGRLFAFF.

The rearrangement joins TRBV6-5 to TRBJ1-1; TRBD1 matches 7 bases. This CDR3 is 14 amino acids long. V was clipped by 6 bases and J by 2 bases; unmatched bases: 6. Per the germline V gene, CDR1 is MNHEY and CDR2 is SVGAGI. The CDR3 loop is CASREGQPNTEAFF. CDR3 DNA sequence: TGTGCCAGCAGGGAGGGACAGCCTAACACTGAAGCTTTCTTT.

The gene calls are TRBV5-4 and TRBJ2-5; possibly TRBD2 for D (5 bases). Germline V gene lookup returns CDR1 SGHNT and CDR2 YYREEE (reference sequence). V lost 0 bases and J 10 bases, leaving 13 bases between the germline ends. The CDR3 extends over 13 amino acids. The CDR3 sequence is CASSLGVQDFQYF. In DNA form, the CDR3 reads TGTGCCAGCAGCTTGGGTGTGCAGGACTTCCAGTACTTC.

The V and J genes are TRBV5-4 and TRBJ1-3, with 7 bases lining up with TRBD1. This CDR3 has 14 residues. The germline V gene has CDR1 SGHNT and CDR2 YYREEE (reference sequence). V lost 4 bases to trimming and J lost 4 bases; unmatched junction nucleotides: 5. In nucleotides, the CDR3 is TGTGCCAGCAGCATGGACAGGCTAGGAAACACCATATATTTT. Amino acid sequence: CASSMDRLGNTIYF.

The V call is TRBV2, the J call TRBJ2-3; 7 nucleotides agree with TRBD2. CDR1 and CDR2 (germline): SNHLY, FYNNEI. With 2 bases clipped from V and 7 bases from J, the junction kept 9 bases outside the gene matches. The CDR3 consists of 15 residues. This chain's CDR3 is CASSERTSTPNTQYF. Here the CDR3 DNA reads TGTGCCAGCAGTGAAAGGACTAGTACCCCAAATACGCAGTATTTT.

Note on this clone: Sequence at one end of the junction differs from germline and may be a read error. CDR3 region: CASSREMLDNERFF. DNA for the CDR3: TGTGCCAGCTCACGGGAGATGCTCGACAATGAGCGGTTCTTC. The chain links TRBV18 to TRBJ2-1; maybe TRBD2 (5 bases). CDR3 length: 14 residues. CDR1 is KGHSH and CDR2 is LQKENI in the germline V gene.